The clone carrying this TCR beta chain is classed as medium-sized (0.01 to 0.1%). Its antigen is not known. TCRdb re-derived calls from the 5' RACE reads in MiXCR, one entry per CDR3 protein. The table has about 1,500 distinct CDR3 sequences, 5.5% to 7% seen once. The sample belongs to a study of spatial heterogeneity in lung cancer. Study conclusions and caveats: Tumor mutation count correlated with how many alpha and beta TCRs expanded intratumorally.

As for time point: sample taken at primary tumor resection. CDR3 length: 15 residues. The ends were cut back, 3 bases at V and 7 bases at J, with 15 bases in the middle. Per the germline V gene, CDR1 is SEHNR and CDR2 is FQNEAQ (reference sequence). The V gene is TRBV7-9, the J gene TRBJ1-4; no firm D call. The TCR originated in a female donor with early-stage non-small cell lung cancer. Sequenced here: lung tumor tissue, sampled at surgery. The CDR3 DNA reads as TGTGCCAGCAGCTTTCCGGGTTTGTCGGGTGAAAAACTGTTTTTT. Amino acids: CASSFPGLSGEKLFF.